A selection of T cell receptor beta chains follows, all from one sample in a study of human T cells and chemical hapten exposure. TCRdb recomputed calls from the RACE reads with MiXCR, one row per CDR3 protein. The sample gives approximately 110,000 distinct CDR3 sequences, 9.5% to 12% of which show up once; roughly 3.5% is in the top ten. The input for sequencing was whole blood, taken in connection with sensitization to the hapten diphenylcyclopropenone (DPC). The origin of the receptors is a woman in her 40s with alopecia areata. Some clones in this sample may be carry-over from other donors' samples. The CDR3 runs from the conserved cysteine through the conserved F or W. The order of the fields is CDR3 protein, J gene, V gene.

CDR3: CASSRDTLLGANVLTF
J: TRBJ2-6
V: TRBV2

CDR3: CSALAARGTEAFF
J: TRBJ1-1
V: TRBV20-1

CDR3: CASSVGISLSTDTQYF
J: TRBJ2-3
V: TRBV7-9

CDR3: CASSYGGQQYF
J: TRBJ2-3
V: TRBV6-2/TRBV6-3

CDR3: CSAKRNNEQFF
J: TRBJ2-1
V: TRBV29-1

CDR3: CSARTGAREEQYF
J: TRBJ2-7
V: TRBV20-1

CDR3: CASIAGARNTEAFF
J: TRBJ1-1
V: TRBV5-1

CDR3: CASSPSPFHRRSNTEAFF
J: TRBJ1-1
V: TRBV25-1

CDR3: CASSGTSAKDTQYF
J: TRBJ2-3
V: TRBV2

CDR3: CASSQDEGTGGEKLFF
J: TRBJ1-4
V: TRBV4-3

CDR3: CASSFDRASGNTIYF
J: TRBJ1-3
V: TRBV5-1

CDR3: CASSQPSGRNTGELFF
J: TRBJ2-2
V: TRBV3-1

CDR3: CSARRGGLGDQPQHF
J: TRBJ1-5
V: TRBV20-1

CDR3: CASSLRLTLSYNEQFF
J: TRBJ2-1
V: TRBV5-4

CDR3: CSARGTGNTGELFF
J: TRBJ2-2
V: TRBV20-1

CDR3: CASSPRKSGEAFF
J: TRBJ1-1
V: TRBV7-6

CDR3: CASSLDRGGEKLFF
J: TRBJ1-4
V: TRBV5-1

CDR3: CASSLVGSSYEQYF
J: TRBJ2-7
V: TRBV12-3/TRBV12-4